Following are 31 T cell receptor beta chains from one sample sequenced in a study of OX40 agonist ivuxolimab in advanced cancers. Assay: immunoSEQ multiplex PCR; the TCRdb copy retains only in-frame clones and omits some. The repertoire holds around 70,000 clones, roughly four fifths seen once, with about 2.3% in the top ten. This material consisted of CD4+ or CD8+ T cells sorted from blood, taken in a trial of the OX40 agonist ivuxolimab. The origin of the receptors is an adult with an advanced solid tumor such as melanoma, head and neck, liver or kidney cancer.

The CDR3 DNA follows: TGCGCCAGCAGCGCCCCAACCGTGGAGGGGTTCCAAGAGACCCAGTACTTC. Its translation: CASSAPTVEGFQETQYF. This chain uses TRBV5-1 with TRBJ2-5, with a possible D match to TRBD2 (6 bases). This CDR3 has 17 amino acids. The V and J ends lost 4 bases and 1 base respectively, with 20 bases between them. The germline gives CDR1 SGHRS, CDR2 YFSETQ.

The chain carries TRBV5-6 and TRBJ2-5; 9 nucleotides line up with TRBD1. This CDR3 contains 17 residues. Germline V CDR1 and CDR2: SGHDT, YYEEEE. V shed 4 bases, J shed 2 bases, and the junction held 12 bases outside the gene matches. The CDR3 loop is CASSPPAGTGRQETQYF. CDR3 bases: TGTGCCAGCAGCCCCCCAGCCGGGACAGGGAGACAAGAGACCCAGTACTTC.

The sample holds many counts of this clone. The chain joins TRBV5-1 to TRBJ2-3; 13 bases match TRBD2. The CDR3 has 18 amino acids. The germline V gene has CDR1 SGHRS and CDR2 YFSETQ. V lost 4 bases to trimming and J lost 0 bases; unmatched junction nucleotides: 8. This chain's CDR3 is CASSLGTSGIASTDTQYF. DNA of the CDR3: TGCGCCAGCAGCCTCGGGACTAGCGGGATCGCTAGCACAGATACGCAGTATTTT.

The chain has TRBV19 and TRBJ2-7; D remains ambiguous. Germline assignment: CDR1 LNHDA and CDR2 SQIVND (reference sequence). The CDR3 totals 14 residues. Deletions cut 1 base from V and 5 bases from J, with 12 bases between. The CDR3 nucleotides read TGTGCCAGTAGTATAGGCCCCCAAAGAAACGAGCAGTACTTC. It codes for CASSIGPQRNEQYF. Supplemented by reference TRBV19 and TRBJ2-7, the full variable domain reads DGGITQSPKYLFRKEGQNVTLSCEQNLNHDAMYWYRQDPGQGLRLIYYSQIVNDFQKGDIAEGYSVSREKKESFPLTVTSAQKNPTAFYLCASSIGPQRNEQYFGPGTRLTVT.

J is TRBJ2-5 and V is TRBV25-1; D is perhaps TRBD2 (6 bases). V lost 0 bases to trimming and J lost 4 bases, with 9 bases between them. Germline lookup yields CDR1 MGHDK and CDR2 SYGVNS. The CDR3 has 14 amino acids. The CDR3 here is CASSEYQEGETQYF. Here the CDR3 DNA reads TGTGCCAGCAGTGAATACCAGGAGGGAGAGACCCAGTACTTC.

V usage is TRBV29-1 and J usage is TRBJ1-1, with 10 positions matching TRBD1. The junction had 15 bases not matched to a gene; V was cut back by 6 bases and J by 5 bases. The germline gives CDR1 SQVTM, CDR2 ANQGSEA. This CDR3 region has 16 residues. The chain's CDR3 is CSVSDRGLIGRTEAFF. CDR3 DNA: TGCAGCGTATCTGACAGGGGGCTCATAGGAAGGACTGAAGCTTTCTTT.

The J gene is TRBJ2-1, the V gene TRBV18; TRBD2 might be the D (5 bases). From germline, CDR1 is KGHSH and CDR2 LQKENI. Trimming cost V 4 bases and J 4 bases, with 14 bases left between them. The CDR3 covers 15 residues. The CDR3 sequence: CASSLDGLQYNEQFF. For the CDR3, the DNA is TGTGCCAGCTCACTAGACGGACTCCAGTACAATGAGCAGTTCTTC.

This clone was found a few times. The same CDR3 arises from other DNA sequences in this sample as well. The V call is TRBV7-2, the J call TRBJ1-5; TRBD1 aligns across 8 bases. The CDR3 covers 15 residues. After removal of 6 bases from V and 2 bases from J, the junction contained 6 bases not matched to a gene. Per the germline V gene, CDR1 is SGHTA and CDR2 is FQGNSA. The CDR3 DNA reads TGTGCCAGCAGATCGACAGGGGTGGGCAATCAGCCCCAGCATTTT. Its protein product is CASRSTGVGNQPQHF.

The rearrangement joins TRBV6-5 to TRBJ2-1; TRBD1 aligns across 8 bases. Trimming cost V 1 base and J 7 bases; bases outside gene matches: 3. Germline-derived CDR1 and CDR2 are MNHEY and SVGAGI. This CDR3 comprises 14 residues. CDR3 DNA sequence: TGTGCCAGCAGTTACTTCCGGGACAGGAATGAGCAGTTCTTC. Translating it yields CASSYFRDRNEQFF.

This chain joins TRBV6-5 and TRBJ2-2; D not certain. The CDR3 length is 14 residues. The V gene's germline CDR1 is MNHEY and CDR2 SVGAGI. Trimming left V 7 bases short and J 2 bases short, with 11 bases between. CDR3 coding DNA: TGTGCCAGCACAAATCTCCCCAACACCGGGGAGCTGTTTTTT. It yields the protein CASTNLPNTGELFF.

This chain links TRBV11-2 with TRBJ2-1; D ambiguous. V gave up 2 bases and J gave up 9 bases, with 5 bases separating them. Germline CDR1 is SGHAT and CDR2 is FQNNGV. This CDR3 is 11 amino acids long. CDR3 nucleotides: TGTGCCAGCAGCTTATGGGGTGAGCAGTTCTTC. Translating it yields CASSLWGEQFF.

The DNA of the CDR3 is TGTGCCAGCAGTTCCCCCCTAGCGGGAGGATGGCTACAGTACAATGAGCAGTTCTTC. Encoded protein: CASSSPLAGGWLQYNEQFF. The V call is TRBV27, the J call TRBJ2-1, with 11 positions matching TRBD2. J was trimmed by 4 bases and V by 4 bases; bases with no gene match: 15. The CDR3 contains 19 residues. CDR1 MNHEY and CDR2 SMNVEV come from the germline V gene (reference sequence).

The chain employs TRBV27 and TRBJ1-1, with 8 bases that match TRBD1. Germline loops: CDR1 MNHEY, CDR2 SMNVEV (reference sequence). The CDR3 loop spans 15 amino acids. Trimming removed 5 bases from V and 1 base from J; junction bases left unmatched: 6. CDR3 nucleotides: TGTGCCAGCAGTATTGCCGGGACAGGGAACACTGAAGCTTTCTTT. It translates to CASSIAGTGNTEAFF.

This rearrangement joins TRBV19 to TRBJ2-3; 9 bases line up with TRBD2. Unmatched junction bases numbered 9, after V lost 8 bases and J lost 0 bases. The CDR3 has 16 amino acids. Germline V gives CDR1 LNHDA, CDR2 SQIVND (reference sequence). The CDR3 is CASGLATSGSTDTQYF. Written as DNA, the CDR3 is TGTGCCAGTGGGCTTGCGACTAGCGGCAGCACAGATACGCAGTATTTT.

The gene calls are TRBV27 and TRBJ2-1, with D possibly being TRBD2 (5 bases). The CDR3 loop spans 12 amino acids. V lost 3 bases, J lost 9 bases, and 9 bases lay in between. Germline V CDR1 and CDR2: MNHEY, SMNVEV (reference sequence). The chain's CDR3 is CASSFLGAEQFF. In DNA form, the CDR3 reads TGTGCCAGCAGTTTCCTGGGAGCTGAGCAGTTCTTC.

The chain joins TRBV10-2 to TRBJ2-7, with D maybe TRBD2 (5 bases). The CDR3 contains 13 residues. The germline gives CDR1 WSHSY, CDR2 SAAADI. V lost 2 bases to trimming and J lost 3 bases, with 8 bases between them. The CDR3 DNA reads as TGCGCCAGCAGTGAGGCTAGCAGCTACGAGCAGTACTTC. Protein: CASSEASSYEQYF.

V usage is TRBV5-4 and J usage is TRBJ2-1; possible D gene TRBD2, 5 bases. Germline V lookup: CDR1 SGHNT, CDR2 YYREEE (reference sequence). This CDR3 has 15 residues. V lost 1 base and J lost 0, with 8 bases in between. The CDR3 DNA reads TGTGCCAGCAGCTTGAAAGGGAGCTCCTACAATGAGCAGTTCTTC. This translates into CASSLKGSSYNEQFF.

The gene calls are TRBV27 and TRBJ1-1; TRBD1 aligns across 7 bases. The V gene's germline CDR1 is MNHEY and CDR2 SMNVEV (reference sequence). With 5 bases clipped from V and 4 bases from J, the junction kept 10 bases outside the gene matches. The CDR3 totals 15 residues. The CDR3 nucleotides are TGTGCCAGCAGTCCCCCGACAGGGTTAGGCACTGAAGCTTTCTTT. It yields the protein CASSPPTGLGTEAFF.

The chain has TRBV12-1 and TRBJ2-5. TRBV12-1 is classified as a pseudogene. This CDR3 spans 17 amino acids. The CDR3 DNA is TGTGCCAGCAGCTCCGGGGACCGTCGTTCCGTACAAGAGACCCAGTACTTC. Translating it yields CASSSGDRRSVQETQYF.

DNA of the CDR3: TGTGCCAGCTCACCTTCATCAGGGAGGGTCTCCTACACCTTC. The encoded protein is CASSPSSGRVSYTF. The chain uses TRBV18 and TRBJ1-2, with a weak D call TRBD1 (5 bases). The germline V gene has CDR1 KGHSH and CDR2 LQKENI. Deletions cut 3 bases from V and 10 bases from J, with 18 bases between. The CDR3 is 14 amino acids.

The J gene is TRBJ2-7, the V gene TRBV6-1, with D tentatively TRBD2 (6 bases). CDR1 and CDR2 from the germline V gene are MNHNS and SASEGT. The CDR3 extends over 15 amino acids. V lost 6 bases, J lost 0 bases, and 15 bases lay in between. The CDR3, as DNA: TGTGCCAGCAGCCAATCTAGCGCCTCCTCCTACGAGCAGTACTTC. This codes for CASSQSSASSYEQYF.

The V gene is TRBV19, the J gene TRBJ2-5; D unresolved. This CDR3 has 15 residues. The V end lost 1 base, the J end lost 5 bases, and 14 bases lay between the germline ends. Germline V lookup: CDR1 LNHDA, CDR2 SQIVND (reference sequence). The CDR3 reads CASSIGDSPGETQYF. As DNA, the CDR3 is TGTGCCAGTAGTATAGGTGACTCCCCAGGCGAGACCCAGTACTTC.

The chain recombines TRBV28 with TRBJ2-7; D possibly corresponds to TRBD1 (6 bases). The CDR3 runs 11 residues. The germline gives CDR1 MDHEN, CDR2 SYDVKM. The V end was cut by 7 bases, the J end by 8 bases, with 12 bases between. CDR3 sequence reads: CASKTGPKQYF. CDR3 DNA: TGTGCCAGCAAGACAGGTCCGAAGCAGTACTTC.

J is TRBJ2-1 and V is TRBV30, with D hard to call. The germline V gene encodes CDR1 GTSNPN and CDR2 SVGIG (reference sequence). CDR3 length equals 14 residues. V lost 0 bases to trimming and J lost 4 bases, with 10 bases between them. CDR3 loop: CAWSVRAKYNEQFF. The CDR3 bases are TGTGCCTGGAGTGTACGGGCCAAGTACAATGAGCAGTTCTTC.

The rearrangement joins TRBV29-1 to TRBJ1-2; 9 bases fit TRBD1. This CDR3 region has 15 residues. Germline CDR1 SQVTM, CDR2 ANQGSEA. Trimming cost V 0 bases and J 3 bases; bases outside gene matches: 5. DNA of the CDR3: TGCAGCGTTGAAGATACCGGGACAGGGCACTATGGCTACACCTTC. Its translation is CSVEDTGTGHYGYTF.

The rearrangement uses TRBV11-3 and TRBJ2-1, with 7 bases aligning to TRBD2. J gave up 4 bases and V 1 base, and 4 bases lay outside the gene matches. This CDR3 has 15 amino acids. CDR1 is SGHNT, CDR2 YENEEA, per germline. CDR3 sequence reads: CASSLVQGGYNEQFF. CDR3 nucleotide sequence: TGTGCCAGCAGCTTAGTTCAGGGAGGGTACAATGAGCAGTTCTTC.

The chain joins TRBV5-4 to TRBJ1-2; D unclear. Germline loops: CDR1 SGHNT, CDR2 YYREEE (reference sequence). Trimming removed 0 bases from V and 3 bases from J, with 3 bases in between. CDR3 length: 12 amino acids. The DNA for the CDR3 is TGTGCCAGCAGCTTGGATCACTATGGCTACACCTTC. This sequence encodes CASSLDHYGYTF.

This clone has a single count. This chain links TRBV5-4 with TRBJ2-1, with 7 bases fitting TRBD1. CDR1 is SGHNT, CDR2 YYREEE, per germline (reference sequence). Trimming removed 3 bases from V and 3 bases from J; junction bases left unmatched: 6. The length of the CDR3 is 15 residues. The CDR3 spells CASSSQGEIYNEQFF. The CDR3 DNA reads as TGTGCCAGCAGCTCGCAGGGGGAAATCTACAATGAGCAGTTCTTC.

The gene calls are TRBV28 and TRBJ2-7, with D unclear. The germline V and J ends were trimmed by 3 bases and 7 bases, with 13 bases remaining between them. There are 13 residues in the CDR3. Germline loops: CDR1 MDHEN, CDR2 SYDVKM. This CDR3 reads CASSFNFLIEQYF. The CDR3 DNA reads as TGTGCCAGCAGTTTTAACTTCTTGATAGAGCAGTACTTC.

The gene calls are TRBV4-3 and TRBJ2-2; TRBD1 agrees at 8 bases. The V and J ends lost 1 base and 3 bases, in that order; junction bases with no gene match: 7. The CDR3 extends over 17 amino acids. Germline V gives CDR1 LGHNA, CDR2 YSLEER. The CDR3 spells CASSQGMAGGYTGELFF. As DNA, the CDR3 is TGCGCCAGCAGCCAAGGGATGGCAGGGGGCTACACCGGGGAGCTGTTTTTT.

DNA for the CDR3: TGCAGCGTTGTCCGGGGGAACACTGAAGCTTTCTTT. Residues: CSVVRGNTEAFF. V usage is TRBV29-1 and J usage is TRBJ1-1; unclear D gene. The V gene lost 4 bases and the J gene lost 1 base, with 7 bases spanning the gap. There are 12 residues in the CDR3. Looked up from germline, CDR1 is SQVTM and CDR2 is ANQGSEA.